The 23 T cell receptor beta chains below all came from one sample that was sequenced in a study of monozygotic twins with inflammatory bowel disease. TCRdb re-called the 5' RACE reads and gives one entry per CDR3 protein, without DNA. The specimen's table records approximately 200,000 distinct CDR3 sequences. The sequencing input was blood. The receptors here all came from a human donor with ulcerative colitis or Crohn's disease, or a healthy co-twin of an affected twin (not recorded which).

The rearrangement joins TRBV5-1 to TRBJ1-1. This CDR3 region has 16 residues. Germline V gene data show CDR1 as SGHRS and CDR2 as YFSETQ. CDR3 protein: CASSAGDGRKNTEAFF.

V is TRBV28 and J is TRBJ1-1; TCRdb designates TRBD1, a call that cannot be tested without DNA. Germline values: CDR1 MDHEN, CDR2 SYDVKM. The CDR3 extends over 16 amino acids. CDR3 protein: CASSLRMGQMNTEAFF.

This chain connects TRBV25-1 to TRBJ2-3; TCRdb returns TRBD2, unconfirmable since there is no DNA. From germline, CDR1 is MGHDK and CDR2 SYGVNS. The CDR3 totals 17 residues. The CDR3 region is CASSELGASGVADTQYF.

The V gene is TRBV12-5, the J gene TRBJ1-1; TCRdb's D call of TRBD1 is untestable without DNA. The CDR3 has 12 amino acids. CDR1 and CDR2 (germline): LGHNT, FRNRAP. The chain's CDR3 is CASGGAGTEAFF.

This CDR3 reads CASSLTGSVPDEQFF. The chain has TRBV5-1 and TRBJ2-1; TCRdb gives TRBD1 as the D gene, but with no DNA this cannot be confirmed. The germline V gene encodes CDR1 SGHRS and CDR2 YFSETQ. CDR3 length: 15 residues.

CDR3: CASSQVTSGEEETQNF. The V gene is TRBV3-1, the J gene TRBJ2-5; TCRdb proposes TRBD2, but this gene call is untestable without DNA. Germline loops: CDR1 LGHDT, CDR2 YNNKEL (reference sequence). CDR3 length: 16 amino acids.

The chain is built from TRBV15 and TRBJ1-4; the D gene TCRdb calls, TRBD1, cannot be checked with no DNA. The CDR3 totals 18 residues. The germline gives CDR1 LNHNV, CDR2 YYDKDF (reference sequence). The chain's CDR3 is CATSRASDRVIFSEKLFF.

The V gene is TRBV5-4, the J gene TRBJ2-1. The CDR3 runs 13 residues. Germline-derived CDR1 and CDR2 are SGHNT and YYREEE (reference sequence). CDR3 residues: CASSFAQYNEQFF.

The gene calls are TRBV9 and TRBJ1-1; the D gene TCRdb calls, TRBD1, cannot be checked with no DNA. The CDR3 sequence is 12 residues long. Germline V gives CDR1 SGDLS, CDR2 YYNGEE. CDR3 amino acids: CASGQGGLEAFF. Filled out from reference TRBV9 and TRBJ1-1, the complete variable domain reads DSGVTQTPKHLITATGQRVTLRCSPRSGDLSVYWYQQSLDQGLQFLIQYYNGEERAKGNILERFSAQQFPDLHSELNLSSLELGDSALYFCASGQGGLEAFFGQGTRLTVV.

The rearrangement joins TRBV7-2 to TRBJ2-5; TCRdb outputs TRBD1, but without DNA this stays unchecked. In germline, CDR1 is SGHTA, CDR2 FQGNSA. The CDR3 runs 14 residues. The CDR3: CASSFPSGGETQYF.

The V gene is TRBV5-6, the J gene TRBJ2-5. The germline V gene has CDR1 SGHDT and CDR2 YYEEEE. The CDR3 is 13 residues long. CDR3 amino acids: CASSPSRVETQYF.

The chain combines TRBV10-3 with TRBJ1-2. Germline-derived CDR1 and CDR2 are ENHRY and SYGVKD. There are 13 residues in the CDR3. CDR3 protein: CAIRYDGGYGYTF.

The V gene is TRBV5-1, the J gene TRBJ2-7; TCRdb picks TRBD1, but there is no DNA to check that call. CDR1 SGHRS and CDR2 YFSETQ come from the germline V gene. There are 14 residues in the CDR3. CDR3 in amino acids: CASSLAPGAGEQYF.

This sequence joins TRBV12-3 or TRBV12-4 and TRBJ2-1; TCRdb's D call of TRBD1 is untestable without DNA. CDR3 size: 16 residues. CDR3: CASSPPTGGWNNEQFF.

J is TRBJ1-2 and V is TRBV19; TCRdb indicates TRBD1, and absent DNA this call remains unverified. The CDR3 is 16 amino acids. CDR1 is LNHDA and CDR2 is SQIVND in the germline V gene (reference sequence). The CDR3 sequence is CASNPHGGQGQNGYTF.

The rearrangement links TRBV5-4 to TRBJ2-5; TCRdb proposes TRBD1, but this gene call is untestable without DNA. This CDR3 contains 15 residues. CDR1 is SGHNT and CDR2 is YYREEE in the germline V gene (reference sequence). This chain's CDR3 is CASSLGGQILETQYF.

V is TRBV20-1 and J is TRBJ2-1; as DNA is missing, the TRBD1 call by TCRdb cannot be tested. CDR1 and CDR2 (germline): DFQATT, SNEGSKA (reference sequence). This CDR3 comprises 14 residues. This CDR3 is CSAMGGTAYNEQFF.

The chain couples TRBV6-1 to TRBJ1-2; absent DNA, TCRdb's TRBD1 call cannot be checked. Germline V gene lookup returns CDR1 MNHNS and CDR2 SASEGT. CDR3 length: 14 amino acids. The CDR3 sequence: CASSGFTGSGGYTF.

The chain uses TRBV29-1 and TRBJ1-1. Germline CDR1 reads SQVTM; CDR2 reads ANQGSEA. The CDR3 spans 13 residues. The CDR3 reads CSVGSEGLAKAFF.

The J gene is TRBJ1-2, the V gene TRBV20-1; checking the TCRdb D call of TRBD1 is not possible without DNA. Per the germline V gene, CDR1 is DFQATT and CDR2 is SNEGSKA (reference sequence). This CDR3 spans 15 amino acids. The CDR3 spells CSARVYVDRGYGYTF.

The V and J genes are TRBV12-5 and TRBJ1-1. Germline loops: CDR1 LGHNT, CDR2 FRNRAP. The CDR3 is made up of 14 amino acids. The CDR3 is CASGLAVALTEAFF.

The chain has TRBV7-2 and TRBJ2-7; no DNA is available, so the TRBD1 call from TCRdb remains unchecked. The CDR3 sequence is 14 residues long. Germline V CDR1 and CDR2: SGHTA, FQGNSA. This CDR3 reads CASSLQQVTYEQYF.

This CDR3 is CASSVTGTGAGYGYTF. The rearrangement uses TRBV9 and TRBJ1-2; TCRdb calls TRBD1, which cannot be checked without DNA. CDR1 SGDLS and CDR2 YYNGEE come from the germline V gene. The CDR3 runs 16 residues.